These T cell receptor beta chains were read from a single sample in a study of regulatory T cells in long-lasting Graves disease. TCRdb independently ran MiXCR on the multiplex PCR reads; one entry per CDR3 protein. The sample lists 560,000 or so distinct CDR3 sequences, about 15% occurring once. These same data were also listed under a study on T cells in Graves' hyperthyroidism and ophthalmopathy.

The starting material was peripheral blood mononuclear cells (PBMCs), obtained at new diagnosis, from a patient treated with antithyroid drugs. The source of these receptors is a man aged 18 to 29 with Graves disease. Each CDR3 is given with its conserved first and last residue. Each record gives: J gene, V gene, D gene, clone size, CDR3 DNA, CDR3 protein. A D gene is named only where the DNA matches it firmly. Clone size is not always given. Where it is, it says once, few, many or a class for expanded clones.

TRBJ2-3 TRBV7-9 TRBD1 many TGTGCCAGCAGCTTCTGTCTACAGGGGGCTCCCGGACTAGAAGGATGCACGCAGTATTTT CASSFCLQGAPGLEGCTQYF
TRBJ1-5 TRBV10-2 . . TGCGCCAGCAGTGAGATAGGGAGCAATCAGCCCCAGCATTTT CASSEIGSNQPQHF
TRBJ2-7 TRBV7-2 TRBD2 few TGTGCCAGCAGCTTAGAGTTTAGCGGGAGCAACTACGAGCAGTACTTC CASSLEFSGSNYEQYF
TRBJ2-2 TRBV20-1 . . TGCAGTGCTTTTTCAGCGAACACCGGGGAGCTGTTTTTT CSAFSANTGELFF
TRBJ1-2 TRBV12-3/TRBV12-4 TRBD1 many TGTGCCAGCAGAAGAAACAGGGGGCATGGCTATGGCTACACCTTC CASRRNRGHGYGYTF
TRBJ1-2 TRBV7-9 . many TGTGCCAGCAGCGGCAGGGATGACCGACTTGGCTACACCTTC CASSGRDDRLGYTF
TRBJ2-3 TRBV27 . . TGTGCCAGCAGTTTAAGGTCGGGCAGGGGTACAGATACGCAGTATTTT CASSLRSGRGTDTQYF
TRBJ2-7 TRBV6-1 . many TGTGCCAGCGGAAGGACGTACGAGCAGTACTTC CASGRTYEQYF
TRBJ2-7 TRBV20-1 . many TGCAGTGCTAGAGGGACAGACAACCCCTACGAGCAGTACTTC CSARGTDNPYEQYF
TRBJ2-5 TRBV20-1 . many TGCAGTGCCCCCCTCAATCCGGGCGAGACCCAGTACTTC CSAPLNPGETQYF
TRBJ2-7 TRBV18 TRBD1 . TGTGCCAGCTCACCCGACAGGGGAGTCTACGAGCAGTACTTC CASSPDRGVYEQYF
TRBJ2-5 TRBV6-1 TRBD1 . TGTGCCAGCAGGACAGGGCCCAAGGTCGAGACCCAGTACTTC CASRTGPKVETQYF
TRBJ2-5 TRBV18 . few TGTGCCAGCGCGAGGACCAACTATGATCAAGAGACCCAGTACTTC CASARTNYDQETQYF
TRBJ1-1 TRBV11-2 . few TGTGCCAGCAGCTCGTCGACAGGCATGAACACTGAAGCTTTCTTT CASSSSTGMNTEAFF
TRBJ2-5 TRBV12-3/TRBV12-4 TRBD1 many TGTGCCAGCAGTGTCCGGACAGGGGCGGCGGAGACCCAGTACTTC CASSVRTGAAETQYF
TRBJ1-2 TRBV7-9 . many TGTGCCAGCAGCTTAGAGAGACAGGAAAGGCACTATGGCTACACCTTC CASSLERQERHYGYTF
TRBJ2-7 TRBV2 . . TGTGCCACCGCGGTGGTAGCGGCCTCCTACGAGCAGTACTTC CATAVVAASYEQYF
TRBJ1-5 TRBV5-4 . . TGTGCCAGCAGCTTGGATGCAGGACCCGGTCAGCCCCAGCATTTT CASSLDAGPGQPQHF
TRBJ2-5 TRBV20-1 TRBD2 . TGCAGTGGACTAGCGGGAGGAAAGGGAGAGACCCAGTACTTC CSGLAGGKGETQYF
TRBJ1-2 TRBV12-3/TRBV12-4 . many TGTGCCAGCAGTTACTCAGGGGCCCGGCGCGACTATGGCTACACCTTC CASSYSGARRDYGYTF
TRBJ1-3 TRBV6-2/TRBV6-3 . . TGTGCCAGCAGTGAAGTCGGGGGGCTGAACACCATATATTTT CASSEVGGLNTIYF
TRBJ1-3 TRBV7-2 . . TGTGCCAGCAGCTTAGTTCCAAACACCATATATTTT CASSLVPNTIYF
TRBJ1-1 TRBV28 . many TGTGCCAGCAGTCTCCTTCGGGGCGGGACTGAAGCTTTCTTT CASSLLRGGTEAFF
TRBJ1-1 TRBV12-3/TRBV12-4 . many TGTGCCAGCAGTCTAGACACAGGGACTGAAGCTTTCTTT CASSLDTGTEAFF